This TCR beta chain is drawn from a study of blood T cell repertoires in COVID-19. Overall study context: Some COVID-19 samples were acute and others convalescent; all came from the United States, Italy and Spain. PBMCs, B-cell-depleted T cells, or T cells provided the cDNA or gDNA that made up the material.

Per the authors' pipeline: Quantification of nucleated cells was approximated via reference gene primer amplification. Generated by immunoSEQ multiplex PCR, the TCRdb table keeps only in-frame clones and is missing some. V and J calls and clone size are copied from that table; D and trimming were computed from the DNA. This table has some 100,000 clones, more than 85% appearing once. V lost 3 bases and J 12 bases, leaving 12 bases between the germline ends. The CDR3 is 11 amino acids. The receptor was derived from a human donor with acute or convalescent COVID-19. The donor label of this sample is uncertain. Sequenced material: peripheral blood. The chain uses TRBV12-3 or TRBV12-4 and TRBJ2-7, with a weak D call TRBD2 (5 bases). CDR3 protein: CASSFRGSPYF. CDR3 nucleotide sequence: TGTGCCAGCAGTTTTCGGGGTAGTCCGTACTTC.